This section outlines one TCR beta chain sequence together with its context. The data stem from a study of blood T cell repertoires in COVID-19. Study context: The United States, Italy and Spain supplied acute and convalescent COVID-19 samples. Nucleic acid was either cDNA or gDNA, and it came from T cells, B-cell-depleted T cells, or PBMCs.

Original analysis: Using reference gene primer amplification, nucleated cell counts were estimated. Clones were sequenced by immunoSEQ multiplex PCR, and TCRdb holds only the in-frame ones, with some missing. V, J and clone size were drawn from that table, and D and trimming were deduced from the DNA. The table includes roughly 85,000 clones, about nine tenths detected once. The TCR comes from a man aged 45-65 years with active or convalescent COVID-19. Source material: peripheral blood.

The CDR3 sequence: CAINSGVTQYF. In nucleotides, the CDR3 is TGTGCCATCAACTCGGGGGTTACGCAGTATTTT. The chain recombines TRBV12-3 or TRBV12-4 with TRBJ2-3; possible D gene TRBD2, 6 bases. The CDR3 is 11 residues long. The V end lost 10 bases, the J end lost 8 bases, and 13 bases lay between the germline ends.